The 3 T cell receptor beta chains below come from one sample, sequenced in a study of shared clonotypes between healthy human individuals. Produced via immunoSEQ multiplex PCR; TCRdb's table is partial and in-frame only. The profile covers about 2 million clones, with 95% appearing a single time and 0.1% to 0.15% taken by the ten largest. The material sequenced was naive CD4+ T cells sorted from blood. Subset indicated: CD45RA+ positively selected. The receptors shown here come from a man between 18 and 29 years old in good health.

This rearrangement joins TRBV30 to TRBJ2-7; either TRBD1 or TRBD2 may fit D (5 bases each). This CDR3 is 13 amino acids long. Between the trimmed V and J ends, which lost 1 base and 2 bases, there was a span of 9 bases. Per the germline V gene, CDR1 is GTSNPN and CDR2 is SVGIG (reference sequence). CDR3 sequence: CAWSGDPTYEQYF. The DNA of the CDR3 is TGTGCCTGGAGTGGGGACCCTACCTACGAGCAGTACTTC.

This clone showed up just once. Here the CDR3 DNA reads TGTGCCAGCAGTCAAAACGGGTACACCATATATTTT. This sequence encodes CASSQNGYTIYF. The V call is TRBV6-5, the J call TRBJ1-3, with D unresolved. Trimming removed 5 bases at V and 8 bases at J, with 10 bases between. CDR3 length: 12 residues. Germline CDR1 and CDR2: MNHEY and SVGAGI.

The chain has TRBV4-1 and TRBJ2-2; 11 bases map to TRBD1. CDR3 size: 16 residues. V was pared by 4 bases and J by 6 bases, with 7 bases of the junction left unmatched. CDR1 MGHRA and CDR2 YSYEKL come from the germline V gene. The CDR3, as DNA: TGCGCCAGCAGCCCAGACAGGACAGGGGGCTCCGGGGAGCTGTTTTTT. Translating gives CASSPDRTGGSGELFF.